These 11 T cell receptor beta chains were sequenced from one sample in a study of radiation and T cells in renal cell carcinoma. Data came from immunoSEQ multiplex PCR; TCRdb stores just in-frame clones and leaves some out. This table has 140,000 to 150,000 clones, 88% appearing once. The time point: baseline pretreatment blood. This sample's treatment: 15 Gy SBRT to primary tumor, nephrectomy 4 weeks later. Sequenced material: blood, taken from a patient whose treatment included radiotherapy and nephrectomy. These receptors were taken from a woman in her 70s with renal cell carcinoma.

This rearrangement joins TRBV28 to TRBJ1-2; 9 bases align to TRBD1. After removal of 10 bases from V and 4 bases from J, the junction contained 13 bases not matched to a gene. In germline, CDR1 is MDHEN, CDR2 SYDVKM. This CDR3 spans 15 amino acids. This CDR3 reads CATSGRDRVSYGYTF. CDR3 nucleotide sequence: TGTGCCACCTCAGGTCGGGACAGGGTCTCCTATGGCTACACCTTC.

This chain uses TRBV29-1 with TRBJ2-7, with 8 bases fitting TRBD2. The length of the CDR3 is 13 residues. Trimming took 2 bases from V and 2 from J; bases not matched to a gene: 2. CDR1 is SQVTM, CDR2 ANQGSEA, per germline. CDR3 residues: CSVETGGPYEQYF. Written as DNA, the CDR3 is TGCAGCGTTGAAACGGGGGGGCCCTACGAGCAGTACTTC.

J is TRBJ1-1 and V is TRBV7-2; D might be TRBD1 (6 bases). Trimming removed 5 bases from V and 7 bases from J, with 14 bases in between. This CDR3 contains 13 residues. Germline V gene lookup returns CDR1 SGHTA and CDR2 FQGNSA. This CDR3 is CASSARGGYEAFF. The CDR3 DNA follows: TGTGCCAGCAGCGCCAGGGGAGGGTATGAAGCTTTCTTT.

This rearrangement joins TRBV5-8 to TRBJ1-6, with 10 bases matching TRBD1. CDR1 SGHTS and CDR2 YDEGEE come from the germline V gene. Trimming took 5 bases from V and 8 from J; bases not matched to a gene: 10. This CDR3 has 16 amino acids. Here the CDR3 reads CASSPRRQGAYSPLHF. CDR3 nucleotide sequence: TGTGCCAGCAGTCCCCGTCGACAGGGGGCATATTCACCCCTCCACTTT.

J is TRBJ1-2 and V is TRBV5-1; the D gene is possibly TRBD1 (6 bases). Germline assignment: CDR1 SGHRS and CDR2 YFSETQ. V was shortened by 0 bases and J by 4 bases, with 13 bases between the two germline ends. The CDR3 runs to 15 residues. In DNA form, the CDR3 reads TGCGCCAGCAGCTTGGCGCCCGCAGGGGCCTATGGCTACACCTTC. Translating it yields CASSLAPAGAYGYTF. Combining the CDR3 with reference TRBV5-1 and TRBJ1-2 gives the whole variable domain KAGVTQTPRYLIKTRGQQVTLSCSPISGHRSVSWYQQTPGQGLQFLFEYFSETQRNKGNFPGRFSGRQFSNSRSEMNVSTLELGDSALYLCASSLAPAGAYGYTFGSGTRLTVV.

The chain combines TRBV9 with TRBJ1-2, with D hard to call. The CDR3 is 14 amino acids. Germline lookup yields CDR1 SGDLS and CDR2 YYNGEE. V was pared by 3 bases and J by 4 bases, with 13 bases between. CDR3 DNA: TGTGCCAGCAGCGCTTCGGGTCTGCTCTATGGCTACACCTTC. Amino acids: CASSASGLLYGYTF.

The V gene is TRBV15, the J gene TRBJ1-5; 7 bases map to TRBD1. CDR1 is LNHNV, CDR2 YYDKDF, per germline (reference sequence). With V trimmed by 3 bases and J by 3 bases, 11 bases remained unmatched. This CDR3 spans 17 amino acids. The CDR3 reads CATSRMTGNYLNQPQHF. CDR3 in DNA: TGTGCCACCAGCAGGATGACAGGGAATTACCTCAATCAGCCCCAGCATTTT.

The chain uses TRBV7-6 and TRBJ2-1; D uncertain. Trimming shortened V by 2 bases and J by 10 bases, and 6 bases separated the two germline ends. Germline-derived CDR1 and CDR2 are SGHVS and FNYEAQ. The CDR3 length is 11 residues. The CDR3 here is CASSLKGEQFF. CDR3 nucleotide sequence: TGTGCCAGCAGCTTAAAAGGAGAGCAGTTCTTC.

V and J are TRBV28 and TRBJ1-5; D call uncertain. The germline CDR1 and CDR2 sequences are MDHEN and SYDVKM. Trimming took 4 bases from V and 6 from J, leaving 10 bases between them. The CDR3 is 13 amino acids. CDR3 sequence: CASSSPPGQPQHF. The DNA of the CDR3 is TGTGCCAGCAGTTCCCCCCCGGGTCAGCCCCAGCATTTT.

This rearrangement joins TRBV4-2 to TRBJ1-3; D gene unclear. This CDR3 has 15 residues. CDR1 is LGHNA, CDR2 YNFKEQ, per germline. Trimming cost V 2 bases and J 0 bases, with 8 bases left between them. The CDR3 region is CASSQTTSSGNTIYF. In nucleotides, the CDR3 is TGTGCCAGCAGCCAAACAACGAGCTCTGGAAACACCATATATTTT.

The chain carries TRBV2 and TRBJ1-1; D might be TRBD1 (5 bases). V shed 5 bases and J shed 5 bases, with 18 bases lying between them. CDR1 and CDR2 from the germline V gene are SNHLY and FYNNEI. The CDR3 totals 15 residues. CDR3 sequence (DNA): TGTGCCAGCAGTCGACAGACTACCGTAGGGACTGAAGCTTTCTTT. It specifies CASSRQTTVGTEAFF.